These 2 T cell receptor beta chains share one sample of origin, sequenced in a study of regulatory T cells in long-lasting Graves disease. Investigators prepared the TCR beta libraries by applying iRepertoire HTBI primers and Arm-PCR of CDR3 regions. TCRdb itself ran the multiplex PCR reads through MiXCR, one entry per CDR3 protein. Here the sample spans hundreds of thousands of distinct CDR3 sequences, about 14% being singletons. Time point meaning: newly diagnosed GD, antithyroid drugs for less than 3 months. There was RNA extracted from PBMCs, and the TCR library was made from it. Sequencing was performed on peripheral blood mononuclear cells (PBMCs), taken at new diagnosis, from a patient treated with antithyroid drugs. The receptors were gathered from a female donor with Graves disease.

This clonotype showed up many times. CDR3 region: CASSPDRGPRDEQFF. The CDR3 DNA reads TGTGCCAGCAGTCCGGACAGGGGCCCGCGGGATGAGCAGTTCTTC. The chain employs TRBV27 and TRBJ2-1; TRBD1 aligns across 9 bases. This CDR3 has 15 residues. CDR1 MNHEY and CDR2 SMNVEV come from the germline V gene (reference sequence). V shed 5 bases and J 8 bases; nucleotides not matched to a gene: 10.

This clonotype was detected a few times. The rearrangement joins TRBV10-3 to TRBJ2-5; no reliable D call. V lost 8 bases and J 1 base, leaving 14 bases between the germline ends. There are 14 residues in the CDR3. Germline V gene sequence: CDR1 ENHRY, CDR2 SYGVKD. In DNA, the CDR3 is TGTGCCATCGGCTCTGGCTCCAGCCAAGAGACCCAGTACTTC. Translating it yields CAIGSGSSQETQYF.